Each of the 9 T cell receptor beta chains below was sequenced from the same sample in a study of control samples from healthy donors and cancer patients. The repertoire was sequenced with immunoSEQ multiplex PCR; TCRdb's copy has only in-frame clones and lacks some. The sample includes about 71,000 clones, 85% to 90% of them seen just once. Source material: PBMCs. The receptors stem from a man aged 55 to 69 with lung cancer.

This chain uses TRBV7-8 with TRBJ2-3; possibly TRBD1 for D (5 bases). V gave up 1 base and J gave up 8 bases, with 10 bases separating them. This CDR3 has 13 amino acids. Germline CDR1 and CDR2: SGHVS and FQNEAQ. As DNA, the CDR3 is TGTGCCAGCAGCTTAGATAAGGGGCGTACGCAGTATTTT. Its translation: CASSLDKGRTQYF.

V and J are TRBV4-1 and TRBJ1-2; D gene uncertain. Germline CDR1 reads MGHRA; CDR2 reads YSYEKL. Trimming took off 1 base at V and 5 bases at J, with 5 bases between the two ends. The CDR3 is 12 residues long. CDR3 DNA sequence: TGCGCCAGCAGCCAAGCGGGGTATGGCTACACCTTC. This sequence encodes CASSQAGYGYTF.

This clone has just one count. The genes are TRBV4-1 and TRBJ2-3; D call uncertain. Germline CDR1 is MGHRA and CDR2 is YSYEKL. The CDR3 loop spans 15 amino acids. V shed 0 bases and J shed 5 bases, with 12 bases lying between them. As DNA, the CDR3 is TGCGCCAGCAGCCAAGATGGGGTAGCAGGAGATACGCAGTATTTT. Amino acid sequence: CASSQDGVAGDTQYF.

This chain connects TRBV11-3 to TRBJ1-4; 9 bases line up with TRBD1. The CDR3 runs to 14 residues. The germline gives CDR1 SGHNT, CDR2 YENEEA. With 4 bases clipped from V and 8 bases from J, the junction kept 5 bases outside the gene matches. In DNA form, the CDR3 reads TGTGCCAGCAGCTGGACAGGGGTGTCCGAAAAACTGTTTTTT. As protein: CASSWTGVSEKLFF.

This clone turned up a few times. This chain uses TRBV6-4 with TRBJ2-1, with D perhaps TRBD2 (7 bases). The germline V gene has CDR1 MRHNA and CDR2 SNTAGT. The length of the CDR3 is 15 residues. V dropped 8 bases and J dropped 3 bases, with 17 bases sitting between them. The CDR3, as DNA: TGTGCCAGCGCCCCTGGCGGGGGCTTCTACAATGAGCAGTTCTTC. It encodes CASAPGGGFYNEQFF.

The chain joins TRBV30 to TRBJ1-5; D remains unclear. Germline V gives CDR1 GTSNPN, CDR2 SVGIG (reference sequence). The V gene lost 4 bases and the J gene lost 8 bases, with 15 bases spanning the gap. This CDR3 has 13 residues. CDR3 coding DNA: TGTGCCTGGACCCTTCAAGGGAGTGAGCCCCAGCATTTT. Its translation is CAWTLQGSEPQHF.

The V and J genes are TRBV4-1 and TRBJ2-1, with a possible D match to TRBD2 (5 bases). The germline V gene encodes CDR1 MGHRA and CDR2 YSYEKL. The CDR3 is 13 amino acids. Between the trimmed V and J ends, which lost 4 bases and 5 bases, there was a span of 9 bases. The CDR3 coding sequence is TGCGCCAGCAGCCCTAGGGAGAACAATGAGCAGTTCTTC. This translates into CASSPRENNEQFF.

The chain combines TRBV5-1 with TRBJ1-2; 10 bases are shared with TRBD1. The CDR3 covers 14 residues. The germline CDR1 and CDR2 sequences are SGHRS and YFSETQ. V was clipped by 8 bases and J by 5 bases; unmatched bases: 9. The CDR3 nucleotides are TGCGCCAGTATCCGGGACAGGGGACGTTATGGCTACACCTTC. It specifies CASIRDRGRYGYTF.

The rearrangement links TRBV5-4 to TRBJ2-1; 11 bases map to TRBD1. CDR1 and CDR2 from the germline V gene are SGHNT and YYREEE (reference sequence). CDR3 size: 15 residues. After removal of 3 bases from V and 7 bases from J, the junction contained 6 bases not matched to a gene. The CDR3 bases are TGTGCCAGCAGCTCAGGACAGGGGGCCAGGAATGAGCAGTTCTTC. Encoded protein: CASSSGQGARNEQFF.